This TCR beta chain came from a study of blood T cell repertoires in COVID-19. Study summary: In each case, the material was cDNA or gDNA derived from T cells, B-cell-depleted T cells, or PBMCs.

The length of the CDR3 is 14 residues. Germline lookup yields CDR1 MGHDK and CDR2 SYGVNS. Between the trimmed V and J ends, which lost 2 bases and 4 bases, there was a span of 11 bases. Libraries were prepared by immunoSEQ multiplex PCR; TCRdb keeps only in-frame clonotypes and omits some of them. This sample has roughly 330,000 clones, with 70% to 90% found just once. In assigning cohorts, the study relied on participant-reported clinical history. Each recovered donor of Cohort 3 presented with two negative PCRs, clearance, or symptom resolution. The TCR originated in a woman aged 25 to 39 who had recovered from COVID-19. Sequencing was performed on PBMCs or T cells enriched from blood (not recorded which). The chain has TRBV25-1 and TRBJ1-1, with a tentative D call TRBD1 (5 bases). The CDR3 region has the DNA TGTGCCAGCAGTGAAGATAGGGGAACCACTGAAGCTTTCTTT. It codes for CASSEDRGTTEAFF.